The source of this T cell receptor beta chain is a study of blood T cell repertoires in COVID-19 (TCRdb year 2020). With respect to the entire study: The collaborator samples originated in the United States, Italy and Spain and spanned the acute and convalescent phases of COVID-19. HLA class I and class II types, where available, came from metadata supplied by the sample provider rather than from assay-based typing. The repertoires were released in a freely available public database intended as a resource for research on the immune response to SARS-CoV-2. Nearly every sample came with metadata listing a de-identified subject ID, COVID-19 status, age in years and sex. Deeply sampled blood TCRbeta repertoires from subjects exposed to, actively infected with, or recovered from COVID-19 were included in the dataset. The samples were drawn from two sources: the first 160 participants of the ongoing ImmuneRACE study, and over 950 subjects contributed by 6 global collaborators. The prospective study material was composed of cDNA or gDNA derived from T cells, B-cell-depleted T cells, or PBMCs. Study-wide findings and limitations: Clinical and demographic metadata were provided uncurated, with the amount varying by source and participant.

The immunoSEQ Assay, a bias-controlled multiplex PCR, was used to amplify TCRbeta CDR3 regions from genomic DNA. Under the source paper's analysis protocol: The number of nucleated cells in each sample was estimated from the amplification of reference gene primers within the assay. To quantify the absolute abundance of each unique TCRbeta CDR3 rearrangement, sequence reads were collapsed and filtered. For each sample, productive Simpson clonality was calculated by taking the square root of Simpson's diversity index across productive rearrangements. TCRdb's version of the immuneACCESS table is confined to in-frame rearrangements and falls short of the full clone set. An unresolved V gene accounts for under half of the shortfall where checked; the remainder is of unknown origin. The V and J calls and clone size were taken over from that table, and D and trimming were inferred from the DNA. The sample table records over 120,000 clones; roughly 87% of these occur just once. Jointly, the top ten make up about 1.7% of the sample.

On this clone itself: Which antigen it targets is not known. No base qualities exist here, and no much larger clone lies one base off it.

From V the trimming removes 3 bases and from J it removes 6 bases, while the gene matches leave 4 bases of the junction unaccounted for. The CDR3 goes from the cysteine to the phenylalanine over 13 residues. Only the CDR3 portion is preserved as DNA: 39 bases, with reading frame beginning at the first base. The germline V gene encodes CDR1 MDHEN and CDR2 SYDVKM. The collaborating institutions used their own protocols to collect whole blood in K2EDTA tubes. For TCRbeta analysis, collaborators shipped samples as frozen whole blood, isolated PBMCs, or DNA extracted from either of those sample types. Sequencing was done on a sample of peripheral blood. This receptor was identified in a man in his 70s with acute or convalescent COVID-19. In this chain, TRBV28 is recombined with TRBJ1-2, with 7 junctional bases fitting TRBD1. The CDR3 reads as follows: CASSLRGRNGYTF. The sequenced DNA: TGTGCCAGCAGTTTGAGGGGGCGCAATGGCTACACCTTC.